These 29 T cell receptor beta chains were sequenced from one sample in a study of blood T cell repertoires in COVID-19. This table comes from immunoSEQ multiplex PCR, and its TCRdb copy is limited to in-frame clones, with some not included. In the table there are fewer than 95,000 clones, less than 85% of which are singletons. The sample consisted of peripheral blood. The receptors shown here come from a human donor in a cohort sampled during active COVID-19.

Only one count was recorded for this clone. The gene calls are TRBV7-9 and TRBJ2-6; the D is unclear. Per the germline V gene, CDR1 is SEHNR and CDR2 is FQNEAQ (reference sequence). With 6 bases removed from V and 0 bases from J, the gap between germline ends came to 12 bases. The CDR3 is 16 residues long. The CDR3 is CASRSLQDSGANVLTF. CDR3 sequence (DNA): TGTGCCAGCAGATCTCTCCAGGACTCTGGGGCCAACGTCCTGACTTTC.

The table lists this clone with a few counts. The V gene is TRBV10-1, the J gene TRBJ2-7; D call uncertain. Deletions cut 6 bases from V and 4 bases from J, with 13 bases between. In germline, CDR1 is WNHNN, CDR2 SYGVQD (reference sequence). CDR3 size: 13 residues. The CDR3 nucleotides are TGCGCCAGCAGACCACTAATGAAATACGAGCAGTACTTC. Protein product: CASRPLMKYEQYF.

The chain carries TRBV6-4 and TRBJ1-1, with TRBD1 matching 9 bases. The CDR3 is made up of 12 amino acids. V lost 6 bases, J lost 11 bases, and 7 bases stayed unmatched. Germline CDR1 MRHNA, CDR2 SNTAGT. For the CDR3, the DNA is TGTGCCAGCAGAACAACAGGGGGCGAGGCTTTCTTT. Its protein product is CASRTTGGEAFF.

There are a few counts of this clone. The rearrangement links TRBV4-1 to TRBJ1-1; D remains unclear. Germline V gene data show CDR1 as MGHRA and CDR2 as YSYEKL. Trimming took off 2 bases at V and 0 bases at J, with 13 bases between the two ends. The CDR3 consists of 16 residues. CDR3 region: CASSQPRGRLNTEAFF. CDR3 coding DNA: TGCGCCAGCAGCCAACCCCGGGGTAGGTTGAACACTGAAGCTTTCTTT.

This sequence joins TRBV28 and TRBJ2-3, with D possibly matching TRBD2 (7 bases). The CDR3 has 15 amino acids. The V gene's germline CDR1 is MDHEN and CDR2 SYDVKM. Deletions cut 2 bases from V and 2 bases from J, with 11 bases between. The DNA of the CDR3 is TGTGCCAGCAGTTTAGGCGGGGGCCTCACAGATACGCAGTATTTT. Protein product: CASSLGGGLTDTQYF.

This chain uses TRBV5-6 with TRBJ1-3; D perhaps matches TRBD1 (5 bases). Looked up from germline, CDR1 is SGHDT and CDR2 is YYEEEE. V lost 5 bases, J lost 6 bases, and 21 bases lay in between. The CDR3 is 16 amino acids. CDR3 region: CASSWGGPRQLNTIYF. The DNA for the CDR3 is TGTGCCAGCAGTTGGGGGGGACCTAGACAATTAAACACCATATATTTT.

This clone showed up just once. This chain connects TRBV5-1 to TRBJ2-3, with 9 bases matching TRBD2. J lost 1 base, V lost 1 base, and 4 bases had no gene match. The germline CDR1 and CDR2 sequences are SGHRS and YFSETQ. The CDR3 consists of 16 residues. The CDR3 loop reads CASSLTSGLGTDTQYF. CDR3 sequence (DNA): TGCGCCAGCAGCTTGACTAGCGGGCTTGGCACAGATACGCAGTATTTT. Together with reference TRBV5-1 and TRBJ2-3, the CDR3 gives the full variable domain: KAGVTQTPRYLIKTRGQQVTLSCSPISGHRSVSWYQQTPGQGLQFLFEYFSETQRNKGNFPGRFSGRQFSNSRSEMNVSTLELGDSALYLCASSLTSGLGTDTQYFGPGTRLTVL.

The chain carries TRBV11-3 and TRBJ2-5; 13 bases are a match to TRBD2. From germline, CDR1 is SGHNT and CDR2 YENEEA. V was pared by 0 bases and J by 3 bases, with 4 bases of the junction left unmatched. CDR3 size: 17 residues. The CDR3 sequence is CASSLELAGGPEETQYF. In nucleotides, the CDR3 is TGTGCCAGCAGCTTAGAACTAGCGGGGGGGCCTGAAGAGACCCAGTACTTC.

The chain employs TRBV7-9 and TRBJ2-3; D may be TRBD2 (6 bases). Germline loops: CDR1 SEHNR, CDR2 FQNEAQ (reference sequence). The CDR3 loop spans 15 amino acids. The V gene lost 0 bases and the J gene lost 2 bases, with 9 bases spanning the gap. The CDR3 is CASSLAGGNTDTQYF. CDR3 nucleotide sequence: TGTGCCAGCAGCTTAGCGGGGGGAAACACAGATACGCAGTATTTT. The entire variable domain, with the rest obtained from reference TRBV7-9 and TRBJ2-3, is as follows: DTGVSQNPRHKITKRGQNVTFRCDPISEHNRLYWYRQTLGQGPEFLTYFQNEAQLEKSRLLSDRFSAERPKGSFSTLEIQRTEQGDSAMYLCASSLAGGNTDTQYFGPGTRLTVL.

The V call is TRBV7-9, the J call TRBJ2-7, with D possibly matching TRBD2 (5 bases). CDR3 length: 13 residues. Germline loops: CDR1 SEHNR, CDR2 FQNEAQ (reference sequence). Trimming shortened V by 5 bases and J by 2 bases, and 10 bases separated the two germline ends. In nucleotides, the CDR3 is TGTGCCAGCAGCCCCTGGGAGCCCTACGAGCAGTACTTC. Protein sequence: CASSPWEPYEQYF.

This chain joins TRBV6-4 and TRBJ1-2, with D perhaps TRBD1 (6 bases). In germline, CDR1 is MRHNA, CDR2 SNTAGT. V lost 8 bases to trimming and J lost 8 bases, with 12 bases between them. The CDR3 covers 11 residues. The DNA of the CDR3 is TGTGCCAGCCAGCAGACAGGCGGCTACACCTTC. Translation gives CASQQTGGYTF.

V and J are TRBV29-1 and TRBJ1-2; D not certain. Per the germline V gene, CDR1 is SQVTM and CDR2 is ANQGSEA. V was clipped by 3 bases and J by 5 bases, with 16 bases between them. The CDR3 is 14 amino acids. CDR3 nucleotides: TGCAGCGTTGAGGCTCAGGATTCGGGGTATGGCTACACCTTC. This translates into CSVEAQDSGYGYTF.

For this clone: Other DNA sequences in this specimen translate into the identical CDR3. This chain links TRBV4-2 with TRBJ1-5; D is undetermined. CDR1 and CDR2 (germline): LGHNA, YNFKEQ. The V end was cut by 0 bases, the J end by 7 bases, with 13 bases between. The CDR3 loop spans 15 amino acids. CDR3 sequence reads: CASSQDPGSGQPQHF. In nucleotides, the CDR3 is TGTGCCAGCAGCCAAGATCCGGGGTCAGGACAGCCCCAGCATTTT.

This chain connects TRBV5-6 to TRBJ1-2, with D perhaps TRBD1 (6 bases). The CDR3 is made up of 14 amino acids. Germline CDR1 is SGHDT and CDR2 is YYEEEE. Trimming cost V 2 bases and J 8 bases, with 16 bases left between them. The CDR3 region has the DNA TGTGCCAGCAGCTTCAAGGACAGCCCCTCGGGCTACACCTTC. Residues: CASSFKDSPSGYTF.

The V call is TRBV5-1, the J call TRBJ2-3; weak D call: TRBD1 (5 bases). The germline CDR1 and CDR2 sequences are SGHRS and YFSETQ. The CDR3 has 16 residues. The V end lost 0 bases, the J end lost 2 bases, and 13 bases lay between the germline ends. The DNA of the CDR3 is TGCGCCAGCAGCTTGGGGCAGGACACCACCACAGATACGCAGTATTTT. Residues: CASSLGQDTTTDTQYF.

This chain uses TRBV2 with TRBJ2-4, with 9 bases identical to TRBD2. V trimming: 6 bases; J trimming: 4 bases; junction bases outside the gene matches: 4. The length of the CDR3 is 14 residues. Germline V CDR1 and CDR2: SNHLY, FYNNEI. Here the CDR3 DNA reads TGTGCCAGCAGGGAGACTAGCGGAAAAAACATTCAGTACTTC. Translation gives CASRETSGKNIQYF. Together with reference TRBV2 and TRBJ2-4, the CDR3 gives the full variable domain: EPEVTQTPSHQVTQMGQEVILRCVPISNHLYFYWYRQILGQKVEFLVSFYNNEISEKSEIFDDQFSVERPDGSNFTLKIRSTKLEDSAMYFCASRETSGKNIQYFGAGTRLSVL.

This clone has a count of ten or more. Other DNA sequences in this specimen translate into the identical CDR3. V is TRBV19 and J is TRBJ1-1, with a tentative D call TRBD1 (5 bases). The germline gives CDR1 LNHDA, CDR2 SQIVND (reference sequence). The CDR3 has 14 amino acids. V was pared by 1 base and J by 2 bases, with 8 bases between. The DNA for the CDR3 is TGTGCCAGTAGTATAGTTCAGGGAAACACTGAAGCTTTCTTT. Its translation: CASSIVQGNTEAFF.

J is TRBJ2-5 and V is TRBV6-4; 14 nucleotides agree with TRBD2. From germline, CDR1 is MRHNA and CDR2 SNTAGT. V lost 6 bases and J lost 4; bases outside the gene matches: 4. The CDR3 extends over 15 amino acids. In nucleotides, the CDR3 is TGTGCCAGCAGCAAGACTAGCGGGGGGGCAGAGACCCAGTACTTC. This encodes CASSKTSGGAETQYF.

This chain connects TRBV10-3 to TRBJ1-2; weak D call: TRBD1 (5 bases). V was trimmed by 0 bases and J by 4 bases, leaving 18 bases between them. This CDR3 spans 17 amino acids. Germline CDR1 ENHRY, CDR2 SYGVKD. The CDR3 loop reads CAISESMAGPEFYGYTF. CDR3 in DNA: TGTGCCATCAGTGAGTCGATGGCGGGGCCTGAATTCTATGGCTACACCTTC.

The V call is TRBV5-1, the J call TRBJ1-1, with 11 positions matching TRBD1. This CDR3 has 16 residues. The trim removed 2 bases at V and 5 bases at J, leaving 8 bases unmatched. Germline V gene data show CDR1 as SGHRS and CDR2 as YFSETQ. The CDR3 DNA reads TGCGCCAGCAGCTTTGGACAGGGGGCGCCGAAAACTGAAGCTTTCTTT. Protein sequence: CASSFGQGAPKTEAFF.

The chain uses TRBV5-1 and TRBJ2-1; possible D gene TRBD1, 6 bases. This CDR3 has 15 amino acids. With 4 bases removed from V and 3 bases from J, the gap between germline ends came to 14 bases. CDR1 is SGHRS and CDR2 is YFSETQ in the germline V gene. CDR3: CASSNRDPVYNEQFF. As DNA, the CDR3 is TGCGCCAGCAGCAACAGGGATCCCGTCTACAATGAGCAGTTCTTC.

This clone showed up just a few times. This sequence joins TRBV5-6 and TRBJ2-1; TRBD1 matches 11 bases. The germline CDR1 and CDR2 sequences are SGHDT and YYEEEE. V lost 4 bases and J lost 7; bases outside the gene matches: 10. The CDR3 totals 16 residues. The CDR3 nucleotides read TGTGCCAGCAGCCCTAATCCCGGGACAGGGGGGAATGAGCAGTTCTTC. This translates into CASSPNPGTGGNEQFF.

The chain recombines TRBV7-3 with TRBJ2-2; 9 bases map to TRBD1. The germline gives CDR1 SGHTA, CDR2 FQGTGA. The CDR3 is 16 residues long. The ends lost 5 bases at V and 3 bases at J; junction bases unmatched: 7. The CDR3 DNA follows: TGTGCCAGCAGCCCAAAAGGGACAGGGTACACCGGGGAGCTGTTTTTT. This translates into CASSPKGTGYTGELFF.

The V call is TRBV18, the J call TRBJ1-1; 7 nucleotides match TRBD1. There are 12 residues in the CDR3. Germline trimming cut 4 bases from V and 10 bases from J; bases unmatched to any gene: 6. From germline, CDR1 is KGHSH and CDR2 LQKENI. The CDR3: CASSQNRGIAFF. The CDR3 DNA reads TGTGCCAGCTCACAGAACAGGGGTATAGCTTTCTTT.

This chain links TRBV5-1 with TRBJ1-5; 8 nucleotides match TRBD1. The CDR3 is 14 residues long. The trim removed 4 bases at V and 2 bases at J, leaving 2 bases unmatched. Germline values: CDR1 SGHRS, CDR2 YFSETQ. CDR3 residues: CASSPGQGNQPQHF. The CDR3 nucleotides read TGCGCCAGCAGCCCGGGACAGGGCAATCAGCCCCAGCATTTT.

The V call is TRBV28, the J call TRBJ1-4, with 11 bases aligning to TRBD1. In germline, CDR1 is MDHEN, CDR2 SYDVKM. This CDR3 has 16 amino acids. With V trimmed by 5 bases and J by 6 bases, 8 bases remained unmatched. The DNA of the CDR3 is TGTGCCAGCAGTCGGGACCCGGGACAGGGGGATGAAAAACTGTTTTTT. It specifies CASSRDPGQGDEKLFF.

The chain carries TRBV9 and TRBJ1-4; a possible D gene is TRBD1 (5 bases). The CDR3 has 17 amino acids. Trimming left V 0 bases short and J 2 bases short, with 14 bases between. Germline CDR1 reads SGDLS; CDR2 reads YYNGEE. CDR3: CASSVGSGRYTNEKLFF. The CDR3 DNA follows: TGTGCCAGCAGCGTAGGGTCAGGGCGGTACACTAATGAAAAACTGTTTTTT.

The rearrangement joins TRBV2 to TRBJ2-7; 9 bases are shared with TRBD2. This CDR3 comprises 14 residues. The germline V gene encodes CDR1 SNHLY and CDR2 FYNNEI. The V segment lost 7 bases and the J segment 3 bases; nucleotides outside the gene matches: 7. In nucleotides, the CDR3 is TGTGCCAGCAACGGAGGCGGGGGGGGCTACGAGCAGTACTTC. Translated: CASNGGGGGYEQYF.

This sequence joins TRBV28 and TRBJ2-2; possible D gene TRBD2, 6 bases. The V end lost 6 bases, the J end lost 5 bases, and 10 bases lay between the germline ends. This CDR3 has 13 amino acids. Germline CDR1 and CDR2: MDHEN and SYDVKM. CDR3 in DNA: TGTGCCAGCAGCTCCCTAGCGACCGGGGAGCTGTTTTTT. Its protein product is CASSSLATGELFF.